There are many counts of the clone carrying this T cell receptor (beta chain). Its antigen remains unidentified. Amplified regions were TCR beta CDR3 sequences from RNA transcripts. RT-PCR in the first round (using the HTBI primer set) targeted the TCR CDR3. Using its own MiXCR run on the multiplex PCR reads, TCRdb lists one record per CDR3 protein. In the table there are a few hundred thousand distinct CDR3 sequences, around 16% of which are singletons. This sample is drawn from a study of T cells in Graves' hyperthyroidism and ophthalmopathy. Study at large: Any treatment followed the collection of peripheral blood at initial diagnosis. Study-level points and caveats: Blood held most thyroid clonotypes expanded above 0.001 frequency. A model of 13 V-J pairs discriminated ophthalmopathy from stable hyperthyroidism.

Germline CDR1 is MDHEN and CDR2 is SYDVKM. The CDR3 consists of 14 residues. Deletions cut 5 bases from V and 3 bases from J, with 14 bases between. The chain carries TRBV28 and TRBJ2-7, with D tentatively TRBD1 or TRBD2 (5 bases each). The sequenced sample consisted of blood. The TCR comes from a woman in her twenties or thirties with Graves' ophthalmopathy. The CDR3 region has the DNA TGTGCCAGCAGTACGGGACGGAGGCTCTACGAGCAGTACTTC. Translating gives CASSTGRRLYEQYF.